This TCR beta chain was identified during a study of radiotherapy plus CTLA-4 blockade in lung cancer. The table came from immunoSEQ multiplex PCR; TCRdb's copy has only in-frame clones and leaves some out. The data contain roughly 98,000 clones, 82% of them singletons. This CDR3 is 19 amino acids long. Trimming cost V 10 bases and J 3 bases, with 32 bases left between them. Germline CDR1 is LNHDA and CDR2 is SQIVND (reference sequence). People whose metastatic non-small-cell lung cancer was chemo-refractory got focal radiation along with CTLA-4 blockade by ipilimumab. The clonotype comes from a human donor with non-small cell lung cancer who had a partial response to radiotherapy plus ipilimumab. The V call is TRBV19, the J call TRBJ2-3, with a possible D match to TRBD1 (6 bases). The sequenced sample was peripheral blood, obtained from a patient treated with radiotherapy plus ipilimumab. CDR3 region: CATRPPLSTPQGNTDTQYF. CDR3 bases: TGTGCCACCCGACCCCCGCTATCCACCCCGCAGGGGAATACAGATACGCAGTATTTT. The full variable domain, completed using reference TRBV19 and TRBJ2-3, is DGGITQSPKYLFRKEGQNVTLSCEQNLNHDAMYWYRQDPGQGLRLIYYSQIVNDFQKGDIAEGYSVSREKKESFPLTVTSAQKNPTAFYLCATRPPLSTPQGNTDTQYFGPGTRLTVL.